This T cell receptor beta chain was found in a study of beta chain bispecific antibodies for T cell cancers. Study-wide context: The leukemia lines expressed TRBV12-3 (Jurkat) and TRBV5-5 (HPB-ALL).

Germline V gene sequence: CDR1 SGHRS, CDR2 YFSETQ. The V end was cut by 1 base, the J end by 4 bases, with 2 bases between. The CDR3 is 12 amino acids. Libraries carried unique molecular identifiers used for clonotype counts. TCRdb redid the calling of the 5' RACE reads with MiXCR, one entry per CDR3 protein. The sample holds 20,000 to 25,000 distinct CDR3 sequences, approximately 2.5% seen once. By sample share, this clonotype is medium-sized (0.01 to 0.1%). The antigen remains unidentified. Study findings and constraints: The leukemia cells, rather than normal T cells, gave most of the targeted TRBV signal. The anti-TRBV5-5 antibody also binds TRBV5-6, a similar gene.

Either OKT3 anti-CD3 antibody or CD3/CD28 beads expanded T cells from blood mononuclear cells over roughly 3 days. Expanded T cells grew in IL-2 (roughly 100 IU/ml) plus IL-7 (approximately 4.5 ng/ml). The sequence derives from a human donor in good health. Some clones in this sample may be carry-over from other donors' samples. The V call is TRBV5-1, the J call TRBJ2-2, with no clear D. Specimen: healthy donor T cells cultured with leukemia cells. Here the CDR3 reads CASSLFTGELFF. DNA for the CDR3: TGCGCCAGCAGCTTGTTCACCGGGGAGCTGTTTTTT.